The sequence of this T cell receptor beta chain was determined in a study of T cell responses to AZD1222 COVID-19 vaccine (dated by TCRdb to the early 2020s). Broadly, across the study: AZD1222 recipients whose second dose came at about 4 weeks and those whose second dose came at about 12 weeks were combined into one group, since spike-specific TCR depth and breadth did not differ between the two schedules. Enrollment into the trials was organized by age into subgroups of 18-55, 56-69 and 70-plus years, and those subgroups contained about 150, 27 and 61 TCR-sequenced participants, respectively. TCR sequencing was performed for roughly 240 trial participants, of whom 200 to 210 were given two doses of AZD1222 and about 25 were given two doses of MenACWY control vaccine. The paper as a whole reports these results and caveats: The whole spike protein was spanned by vaccine-associated CD4 TCRs, and dominant responses were seen in regions 160-218 and 743-854. Because no day 14 peak-response samples were available, repertoires were characterized only after the peak T cell response. After two AZD1222 doses, both the breadth and the depth of spike-specific TCRs were significantly higher than at day 0 and than in MenACWY recipients. Most participants were white British and females outnumbered males, and the authors suggested that clonal diversity may have been underestimated. Only five to seven AZD1222 recipients were SARS-CoV-2 seropositive at baseline, limiting conclusions about previously exposed vaccinees. Nearly half of unique spike-specific TCRs reportedly recognized epitopes outside regions mutated in the B.1.351 and B.1.1.7 variants. The 56-69-year group was small, and its depth increase did not reach significance, likely because of low power.

The CDR3 regions of human TCRbeta chains were analyzed by immunosequencing. The original methods were these. Repertoire TCRs were matched against a reference library of SARS-CoV-2-specific TCRs generated with the MIRA antigen-specificity platform. Breadth was defined as the fraction of unique TCRs that were SARS-CoV-2-associated, and depth was defined as the fraction of total T cells that were SARS-CoV-2-associated. Using the MIRA data, every spike-specific TCR was mapped to the spike region that the TCR reacted to and assigned to either a CD4 or a CD8 class. Log10-transformed breadth and depth values were compared by one-way ANOVA with Sidak's multiple comparisons tests. TCRdb took this table from immuneACCESS and kept in-frame rearrangements with V and J called. Such tables lack part of the clones; where checked against another copy, unresolved V genes explain under half of the gap, and the rest is unexplained. The DNA gave D and trimming, while V, J and clone size come from that table. This sample holds about 110,000 clones; about nine tenths were observed only once. The top ten clonotypes cover 7% to 9% of the sample.

Comment on this clone: What this receptor recognizes is not known. No base-level quality is on record; no much larger clone is a single base apart.

Explained via the paper, the time point label denotes: baseline before first vaccination. The vaccinee samples were drawn from two UK trials, COV001 and COV002, one of which was a single-blind randomized controlled phase 2/3 trial testing AZD1222 (ChAdOx1 nCoV-19) in healthy adults. Trial participant PBMC samples were collected at day 0 and day 28 after the second dose for TCRbeta chain sequencing. From the germline V gene, CDR1 is SGHTA and CDR2 is FQGNSA. The junction carries 11 bases between V and J, which are trimmed by 5 bases and 6 bases respectively. Spanning cysteine to phenylalanine, the CDR3 consists of 13 amino acids. Kept here is only the CDR3 DNA, which spans 39 bases and is read in frame from base 1.

The sequence is built from TRBV7-2 and TRBJ1-5; tentative D gene TRBD1, with 5 bases matching. The sample in question was peripheral blood, obtained on day 0 of AZD1222 vaccination. The sequence derives from an adult in good health. The nucleotide sequence is given as TGTGCCAGCAGCCCGTGGGGGGTTCAGCCCCAGCATTTT. Protein translation: CASSPWGVQPQHF.